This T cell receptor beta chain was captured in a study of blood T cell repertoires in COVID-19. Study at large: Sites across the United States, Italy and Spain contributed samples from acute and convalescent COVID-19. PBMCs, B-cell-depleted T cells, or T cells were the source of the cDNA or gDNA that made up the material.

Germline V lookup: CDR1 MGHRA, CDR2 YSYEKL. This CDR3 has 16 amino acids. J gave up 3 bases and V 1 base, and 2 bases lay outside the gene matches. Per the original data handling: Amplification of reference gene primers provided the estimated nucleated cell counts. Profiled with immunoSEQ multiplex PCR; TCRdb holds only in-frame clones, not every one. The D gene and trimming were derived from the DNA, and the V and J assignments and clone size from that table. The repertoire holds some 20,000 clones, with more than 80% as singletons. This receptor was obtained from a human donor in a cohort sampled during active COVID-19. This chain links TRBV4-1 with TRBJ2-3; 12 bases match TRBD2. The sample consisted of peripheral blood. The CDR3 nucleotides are TGCGCCAGCAGCCAAGTGACTAGCGGGAGAACAGATACGCAGTATTTT. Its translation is CASSQVTSGRTDTQYF.